Listed here are 10 T cell receptor beta chains from one sample, sequenced in a study of relationships among human T cell subsets. After negative selection with anti-CD4 multisort beads, CD8+ T cells were positively selected with anti-CD8 beads. TCR alpha and beta CDR3s were amplified from mRNA by semiquantitative ARM-PCR. Exponential amplification used communal superprimers after tagged nested gene-specific primers in ARM-PCR. Using its own MiXCR run on the multiplex PCR reads, TCRdb lists one record per CDR3 protein. The sample includes about 5,500 distinct CDR3 sequences, roughly 69% seen only once; the top ten take under 65%. Specimen: CD8+ T cells sorted from blood. Every receptor here comes from a man aged 35 to 55 in good health.

The J gene is TRBJ1-1, the V gene TRBV28, with 8 bases lining up with TRBD1. Germline CDR1 reads MDHEN; CDR2 reads SYDVKM. The V segment lost 3 bases and the J segment 5 bases; nucleotides outside the gene matches: 2. The CDR3 loop spans 13 amino acids. The CDR3 bases are TGTGCCAGCAGTTTTCAGGGGGCAACTGAAGCTTTCTTT. It specifies CASSFQGATEAFF.

In this sample, this clonotype turned up once. The gene calls are TRBV28 and TRBJ1-2, with D perhaps matching TRBD1 (5 bases). This CDR3 region has 17 residues. Germline-derived CDR1 and CDR2 are MDHEN and SYDVKM. V lost 0 bases and J lost 3, with 17 bases in between. The DNA of the CDR3 is TGTGCCAGCAGTTTATGGGCCCGCATGACAGCCCACTATGGCTACACCTTC. It encodes CASSLWARMTAHYGYTF.

V gene TRBV5-4 combines with J gene TRBJ2-6, with a tentative D call TRBD1 (6 bases). The CDR3 contains 15 residues. Germline lookup yields CDR1 SGHNT and CDR2 YYREEE (reference sequence). V was cut by 2 bases and J by 2 bases, with 8 bases left in between. The DNA for the CDR3 is TGTGCCAGCAGCTTTACAGGGACTGGGGCCAACGTCCTGACTTTC. Its translation is CASSFTGTGANVLTF.

This chain uses TRBV27 with TRBJ1-2; 10 bases fit TRBD1. Germline V gene data show CDR1 as MNHEY and CDR2 as SMNVEV (reference sequence). With V trimmed by 0 bases and J by 4 bases, 2 bases remained unmatched. The CDR3 has 15 residues. DNA of the CDR3: TGTGCCAGCAGTTTATCCCGGACAGGGGGCTATGGCTACACCTTC. As protein: CASSLSRTGGYGYTF.

This clonotype was detected only a few times. The chain links TRBV11-2 to TRBJ1-1, with D unclear. Germline V gene sequence: CDR1 SGHAT, CDR2 FQNNGV. This CDR3 has 11 residues. The V end lost 1 base, the J end lost 6 bases, and 3 bases lay between the germline ends. The CDR3 nucleotides are TGTGCCAGCAGCTTAGGCTCTGAAGCTTTCTTT. Translating gives CASSLGSEAFF. The full variable domain, in which reference TRBV11-2 and TRBJ1-1 provide the parts outside the CDR3, is EAGVAQSPRYKIIEKRQSVAFWCNPISGHATLYWYQQILGQGPKLLIQFQNNGVVDDSQLPKDRFSAERLKGVDSTLKIQPAKLEDSAVYLCASSLGSEAFFGQGTRLTVV.

This chain connects TRBV11-2 to TRBJ2-3; possible D gene TRBD2, 5 bases. Germline lookup yields CDR1 SGHAT and CDR2 FQNNGV. The CDR3 has 16 amino acids. V lost 5 bases to trimming and J lost 6 bases, with 21 bases between them. The CDR3 here is CASSPAIGLHGDTQYF. CDR3 nucleotide sequence: TGTGCCAGCAGCCCAGCCATAGGACTCCATGGGGATACGCAGTATTTT.

Of note for this clonotype: Germline and junction disagree at one end, which may indicate a read error. The rearrangement uses TRBV20-1 and TRBJ2-1; TRBD2 aligns across 16 bases. The length of the CDR3 is 16 residues. Germline CDR1 DFQATT, CDR2 SNEGSKA (reference sequence). The CDR3 loop is CSARGGLAGGPDEQFF. For the CDR3, the DNA is TGCAGTGCCAGAGGGGGACTAGCGGGAGGGCCGGATGAGCAGTTCTTC.

V is TRBV11-2 and J is TRBJ2-5; 8 nucleotides agree with TRBD1. The CDR3 extends over 15 amino acids. CDR1 is SGHAT and CDR2 is FQNNGV in the germline V gene. V was pared by 5 bases and J by 4 bases, with 9 bases of the junction left unmatched. In DNA, the CDR3 is TGTGCCAGCAGCGCTCTGACAGGGGACGGAGAGACCCAGTACTTC. Protein: CASSALTGDGETQYF. The full variable domain, its missing parts supplied by reference TRBV11-2 and TRBJ2-5, is EAGVAQSPRYKIIEKRQSVAFWCNPISGHATLYWYQQILGQGPKLLIQFQNNGVVDDSQLPKDRFSAERLKGVDSTLKIQPAKLEDSAVYLCASSALTGDGETQYFGPGTRLLVL.

This clonotype was seen a handful of times. This rearrangement joins TRBV11-2 to TRBJ2-3; 8 positions match TRBD2. The CDR3 totals 15 residues. The V segment lost 6 bases and the J segment 1 base; nucleotides outside the gene matches: 6. Germline-derived CDR1 and CDR2 are SGHAT and FQNNGV. CDR3 protein: CASSKRGKGTDTQYF. DNA of the CDR3: TGTGCCAGCAGTAAGCGGGGGAAGGGCACAGATACGCAGTATTTT.

V and J are TRBV28 and TRBJ1-1; 9 nucleotides match TRBD1. Germline V gene lookup returns CDR1 MDHEN and CDR2 SYDVKM. V shed 5 bases and J 3 bases; nucleotides not matched to a gene: 10. There are 16 residues in the CDR3. The CDR3 DNA is TGTGCCAGCAGTACCGGGACAGGGCGCGGGGACACTGAAGCTTTCTTT. It encodes CASSTGTGRGDTEAFF.